This T cell receptor beta chain was obtained from a study of blood T cell repertoires in COVID-19. Study summary: Acute and convalescent COVID-19 samples came from the United States, Italy and Spain.

Germline V lookup: CDR1 SGDLS, CDR2 YYNGEE. This CDR3 spans 14 amino acids. Trimming stripped 0 bases from V and 2 bases from J, with 8 bases between. Original processing notes: Reference gene primers were amplified, and this amplification served to estimate nucleated cell counts. The method was immunoSEQ multiplex PCR; TCRdb's version includes in-frame clones alone and lacks a portion of them. The DNA gave D and trimming, while V, J and clone size come from that table. Counted here are a few hundred thousand clones, 65% to 90% occurring once; the ten biggest clones make up roughly 3.8%. About this clone itself: Distinct nucleotide sequences in the sample also encode this CDR3.

This sequence joins TRBV9 and TRBJ2-5; unclear D gene. The sequence was collected from a woman in her forties with acute COVID-19. The sample comprised PBMCs or T cells enriched from blood (not recorded which). CDR3 in amino acids: CASSVGGSQETQYF. For the CDR3, the DNA is TGTGCCAGCAGCGTAGGTGGCAGTCAAGAGACCCAGTACTTC.